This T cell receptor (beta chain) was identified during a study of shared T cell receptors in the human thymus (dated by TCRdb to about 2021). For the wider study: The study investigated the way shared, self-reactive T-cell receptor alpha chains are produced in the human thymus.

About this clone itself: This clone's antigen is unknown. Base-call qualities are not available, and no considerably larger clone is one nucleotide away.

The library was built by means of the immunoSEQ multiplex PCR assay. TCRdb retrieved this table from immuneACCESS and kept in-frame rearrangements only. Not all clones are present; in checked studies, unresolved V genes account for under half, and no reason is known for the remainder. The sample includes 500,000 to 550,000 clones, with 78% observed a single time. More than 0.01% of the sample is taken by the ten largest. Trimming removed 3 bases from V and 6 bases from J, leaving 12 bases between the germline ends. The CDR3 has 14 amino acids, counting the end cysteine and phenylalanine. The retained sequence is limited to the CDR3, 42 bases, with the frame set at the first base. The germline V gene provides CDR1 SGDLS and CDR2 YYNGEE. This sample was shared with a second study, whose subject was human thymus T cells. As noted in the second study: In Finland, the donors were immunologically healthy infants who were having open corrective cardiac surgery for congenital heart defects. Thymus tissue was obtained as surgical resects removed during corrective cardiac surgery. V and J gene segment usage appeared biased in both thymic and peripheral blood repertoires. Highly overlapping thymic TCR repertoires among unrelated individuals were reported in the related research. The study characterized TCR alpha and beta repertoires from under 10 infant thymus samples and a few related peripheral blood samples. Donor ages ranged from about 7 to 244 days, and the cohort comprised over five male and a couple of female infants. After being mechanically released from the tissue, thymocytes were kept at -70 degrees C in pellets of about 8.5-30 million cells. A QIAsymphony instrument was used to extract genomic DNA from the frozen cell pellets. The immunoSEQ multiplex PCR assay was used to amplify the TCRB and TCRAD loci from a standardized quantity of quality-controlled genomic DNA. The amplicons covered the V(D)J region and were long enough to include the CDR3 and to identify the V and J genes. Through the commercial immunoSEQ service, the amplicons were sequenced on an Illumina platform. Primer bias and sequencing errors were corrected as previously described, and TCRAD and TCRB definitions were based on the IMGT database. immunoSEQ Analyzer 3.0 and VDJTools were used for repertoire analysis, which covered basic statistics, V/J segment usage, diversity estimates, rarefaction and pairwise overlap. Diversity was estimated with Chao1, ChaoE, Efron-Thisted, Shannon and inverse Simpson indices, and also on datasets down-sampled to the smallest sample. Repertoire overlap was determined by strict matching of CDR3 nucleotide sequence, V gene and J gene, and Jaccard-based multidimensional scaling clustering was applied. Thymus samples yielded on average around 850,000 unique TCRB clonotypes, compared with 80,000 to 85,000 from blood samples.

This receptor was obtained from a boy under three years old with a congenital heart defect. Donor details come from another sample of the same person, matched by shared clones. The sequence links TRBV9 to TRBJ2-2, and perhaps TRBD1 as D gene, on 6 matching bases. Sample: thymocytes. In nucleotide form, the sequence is TGTGCCAGCAGCGAGGGGGAGCGCGCCGGGGAGCTGTTTTTT. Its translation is CASSEGERAGELFF.